Each of the 4 T cell receptor beta chains below was sequenced from the same sample in a study of T cells after yellow fever vaccination. TCRdb itself ran the 5' RACE reads through MiXCR, one entry per CDR3 protein. Among roughly 350,000 distinct CDR3 sequences listed, over 3.5% were seen once. The specimen was PBMCs, collected 5 days after the yellow fever booster vaccination. The receptors derive from a man between 18 and 35 years old who received the YFV17D yellow fever vaccine.

V gene TRBV7-9 combines with J gene TRBJ1-5, with D perhaps TRBD1 (5 bases). Trimming took off 4 bases at V and 0 bases at J, with 10 bases between the two ends. This CDR3 region has 15 residues. Germline CDR1 and CDR2: SEHNR and FQNEAQ (reference sequence). The CDR3 loop is CASSWGGDSNQPQHF. CDR3 coding DNA: TGTGCCAGCAGCTGGGGGGGGGATAGCAATCAGCCCCAGCATTTT.

The sample holds many counts of this clonotype. The V and J genes are TRBV5-1 and TRBJ1-5; D is unresolved. The CDR3 extends over 16 amino acids. The germline CDR1 and CDR2 sequences are SGHRS and YFSETQ. V dropped 4 bases and J dropped 3 bases, with 17 bases sitting between them. The CDR3 loop reads CASSPRGGSYNQPQHF. CDR3 sequence (DNA): TGCGCCAGCAGCCCCCGAGGCGGTAGTTACAATCAGCCCCAGCATTTT.

The table lists this clonotype with a few counts. The J gene is TRBJ2-3, the V gene TRBV20-1, with TRBD2 identical over 9 bases. The CDR3 sequence is 14 residues long. The V segment lost 1 base and the J segment 5 bases; nucleotides outside the gene matches: 4. In germline, CDR1 is DFQATT, CDR2 SNEGSKA (reference sequence). CDR3 in amino acids: CSARVAGVRDTQYF. The CDR3 coding sequence is TGCAGTGCTAGAGTAGCGGGGGTTCGAGATACGCAGTATTTT.

This clonotype appeared a few times. This rearrangement joins TRBV25-1 to TRBJ1-4; D perhaps matches TRBD1 (5 bases). The CDR3 is 18 amino acids. V lost 3 bases and J 0 bases, leaving 17 bases between the germline ends. Germline CDR1 and CDR2: MGHDK and SYGVNS. In DNA form, the CDR3 reads TGTGCCAGCAGTGACCTCCCCGGTAGAGGGGCAACTAATGAAAAACTGTTTTTT. As protein: CASSDLPGRGATNEKLFF.